This T cell receptor (beta chain) was retrieved from a study of shared clonotypes between healthy human individuals. Donors were healthy HIV-negative adults without recently reported acute infections or vaccinations. The CD4+ fraction was divided into a CD45RA+ naive subset and a CD45RA-negative memory subset. Here immunoSEQ multiplex PCR was the method, and the copy in TCRdb shows in-frame clones only, minus some. The data hold 2 million to 2.5 million clones, with less than 95% observed a single time. Study-wide points: Tissues were not sampled, only blood, and their repertoires likely differ. Among the subsets, naive ones generally showed larger estimated richness than memory ones.

The germline gives CDR1 SNHLY, CDR2 FYNNEI. The CDR3 is made up of 14 amino acids. Deletions cut 11 bases from V and 4 bases from J, with 17 bases between. For this clone: The antigen remains unidentified.

The chain couples TRBV2 to TRBJ2-2, with a weak D call TRBD2 (5 bases). This receptor was taken from a man in his late teens or twenties in good health. Some clones in this sample may be carry-over from other donors' samples. Sequenced input: naive CD4+ T cells from PBMCs. Subset of the sample: CD45RA+ positively selected. This chain's CDR3 is CAARRGKGTGELFF. In DNA form, the CDR3 reads TGTGCCGCCAGGAGAGGGAAGGGCACCGGGGAGCTGTTTTTT.